The rows below give T cell receptor beta chains drawn from one sample of a study of CD8+ T cells in alopecia areata. This table comes from immunoSEQ multiplex PCR, and its TCRdb copy is limited to in-frame clones, with some not included. The sample consists of roughly 200,000 clones, 53% of them appearing once. The sample was CD8+ T cells sorted from blood, taken at week 24, from a patient treated with tofacitinib. All receptors come from a human donor with alopecia areata. Each CDR3 is given with its conserved first and last residue. D genes are given only for firm matches. Expanded clones are given a class, and other clones once, few, many or no size at all.

j_call: TRBJ2-7; clone_size: .; v_call: TRBV27; d_call: TRBD1; cdr3_nt: TGTGCCAGCAGTTCAACCGGGACAGGGGTCTACGAGCAGTACTTC; cdr3_aa: CASSSTGTGVYEQYF
j_call: TRBJ1-2; clone_size: .; v_call: TRBV30; d_call: .; cdr3_nt: TGTGCCTGGCTCGGGCGGAGCTATGGCTACACCTTC; cdr3_aa: CAWLGRSYGYTF
j_call: TRBJ1-4; clone_size: few; v_call: TRBV2; d_call: .; cdr3_nt: TGTGCCAGCAGTGAAAACGGATTTAATGAAAAACTGTTTTTT; cdr3_aa: CASSENGFNEKLFF
j_call: TRBJ1-1; clone_size: .; v_call: TRBV7-9; d_call: TRBD1; cdr3_nt: TGTGCCAGCAGCGGACAGGGGGGCACTGAAGCTTTCTTT; cdr3_aa: CASSGQGGTEAFF
j_call: TRBJ2-1; clone_size: few; v_call: TRBV19; d_call: .; cdr3_nt: TGTGCCAGTAGTATATACCTAAACAATGAGCAGTTCTTC; cdr3_aa: CASSIYLNNEQFF
j_call: TRBJ2-2; clone_size: .; v_call: TRBV11-2; d_call: .; cdr3_nt: TGTGCCAGCAGCCCAACATGGACATCCAACACCGGGGAGCTGTTTTTT; cdr3_aa: CASSPTWTSNTGELFF
j_call: TRBJ2-1; clone_size: .; v_call: TRBV28; d_call: .; cdr3_nt: TGTGCCAGCTGCCGACAGGTAAATGAGCAGTTCTTC; cdr3_aa: CASCRQVNEQFF
j_call: TRBJ1-1; clone_size: .; v_call: TRBV15; d_call: TRBD1; cdr3_nt: TGTGCCACCAGCAGAGTCGGTCAGGGGGTAATGAACACTGAAGCTTTCTTT; cdr3_aa: CATSRVGQGVMNTEAFF
j_call: TRBJ2-7; clone_size: .; v_call: TRBV30; d_call: .; cdr3_nt: TGTGCCTGGCGGCGGGGAGAAGCCTACGAGCAGTACTTC; cdr3_aa: CAWRRGEAYEQYF
j_call: TRBJ1-6; clone_size: .; v_call: TRBV7-9; d_call: .; cdr3_nt: TGTGCCAGCAGCTTGGGACCGCTAAATAATTCACCCCTCCACTTT; cdr3_aa: CASSLGPLNNSPLHF
j_call: TRBJ2-7; clone_size: .; v_call: TRBV2; d_call: TRBD1; cdr3_nt: TGTGCCACCATAGGACAGGGGGGATACGAGCAGTACTTC; cdr3_aa: CATIGQGGYEQYF
j_call: TRBJ1-4; clone_size: .; v_call: TRBV27; d_call: TRBD1; cdr3_nt: TGTGCCAGCAGTTTAGGACAGGGATATACAACTAATGAAAAACTGTTTTTT; cdr3_aa: CASSLGQGYTTNEKLFF
j_call: TRBJ1-1; clone_size: few; v_call: TRBV5-6; d_call: .; cdr3_nt: TGTGCCAGCAGCTCCTCTATGAACACTGAAGCTTTCTTT; cdr3_aa: CASSSSMNTEAFF
j_call: TRBJ1-6; clone_size: .; v_call: TRBV6-5; d_call: TRBD1; cdr3_nt: TGTGCCAGCACCCCGGGACAGGGTCATTCACCCCTCCACTTT; cdr3_aa: CASTPGQGHSPLHF
j_call: TRBJ2-3; clone_size: .; v_call: TRBV4-3; d_call: TRBD2; cdr3_nt: TGCGCCAGCAGCCAAGGCCTAGCGGTAGATACGCAGTATTTT; cdr3_aa: CASSQGLAVDTQYF
j_call: TRBJ1-1; clone_size: .; v_call: TRBV5-1; d_call: TRBD1; cdr3_nt: TGCGCCAGCAGTCCCGAAAGACAGGGATCGAACACTGAAGCTTTCTTT; cdr3_aa: CASSPERQGSNTEAFF
j_call: TRBJ2-7; clone_size: .; v_call: TRBV23-1; d_call: .; cdr3_nt: TGCGCCAGCCGTCAGGGGACTCCCTACGAGCAGTACTTC; cdr3_aa: CASRQGTPYEQYF
j_call: TRBJ1-2; clone_size: few; v_call: TRBV6-6; d_call: TRBD1; cdr3_nt: TGTGCCAGCAGTTTGGGCAGGGGGAAGGATGGCTACACCTTC; cdr3_aa: CASSLGRGKDGYTF
j_call: TRBJ2-2; clone_size: .; v_call: TRBV6-5; d_call: .; cdr3_nt: TGTGCCAGCAGTACCGGACAGCTGAACACCGGGGAGCTGTTTTTT; cdr3_aa: CASSTGQLNTGELFF
j_call: TRBJ1-1; clone_size: .; v_call: TRBV2; d_call: TRBD1; cdr3_nt: TGTGCCAGACGGGACAGGGGACCCCTGAACACTGAAGCTTTCTTT; cdr3_aa: CARRDRGPLNTEAFF
j_call: TRBJ2-7; clone_size: .; v_call: TRBV7-6; d_call: TRBD1; cdr3_nt: TGTGCCAGCAGCGCCGACAGGGTCTACGAGCAGTACTTC; cdr3_aa: CASSADRVYEQYF
j_call: TRBJ1-2; clone_size: .; v_call: TRBV4-3; d_call: .; cdr3_nt: TGCGCCAGCAGCCAAGACTCAGCTAACTATGGCTACACCTTC; cdr3_aa: CASSQDSANYGYTF
j_call: TRBJ2-1; clone_size: few; v_call: TRBV7-8; d_call: .; cdr3_nt: TGTGCCAGCAGCCCTCCGGGACTCGGTAATGAGCAGTTCTTC; cdr3_aa: CASSPPGLGNEQFF
j_call: TRBJ2-3; clone_size: .; v_call: TRBV7-2; d_call: TRBD2; cdr3_nt: TGTGCCAGCAGCTTAAGTTGGGCGGGGGTCACAGATACGCAGTATTTT; cdr3_aa: CASSLSWAGVTDTQYF
j_call: TRBJ1-2; clone_size: once; v_call: TRBV29-1; d_call: .; cdr3_nt: TGCAGCGTGTGGGTAGGGGTTGATGGCTACACCTTC; cdr3_aa: CSVWVGVDGYTF
j_call: TRBJ1-1; clone_size: .; v_call: TRBV2; d_call: .; cdr3_nt: TGTGCCAACAGAAACACCCCGGAGGGGCCGAACACTGAAGCTTTCTTT; cdr3_aa: CANRNTPEGPNTEAFF
j_call: TRBJ2-1; clone_size: few; v_call: TRBV29-1; d_call: .; cdr3_nt: TGCAGCGTTCACACTGCCCGAGTGAGTGAGCAGTTCTTC; cdr3_aa: CSVHTARVSEQFF
j_call: TRBJ2-7; clone_size: .; v_call: TRBV7-2; d_call: .; cdr3_nt: TGTGCCAGCAGCTTGTGGGGGTACGAGCAGTACTTC; cdr3_aa: CASSLWGYEQYF
j_call: TRBJ1-2; clone_size: once; v_call: TRBV25-1; d_call: TRBD1; cdr3_nt: TGTGCCAGCAGTGACTCCTCCGGGACAGGGCATGGCTACACCTTC; cdr3_aa: CASSDSSGTGHGYTF
j_call: TRBJ2-1; clone_size: .; v_call: TRBV11-2; d_call: .; cdr3_nt: TGTGCCAGCAGCGCCCGACCCGATGAGCAGTTCTTC; cdr3_aa: CASSARPDEQFF
j_call: TRBJ2-7; clone_size: .; v_call: TRBV25-1; d_call: .; cdr3_nt: TGTGCCAGCAGTGAGTCGGCTCTCGAGCAGTACTTC; cdr3_aa: CASSESALEQYF
j_call: TRBJ2-3; clone_size: few; v_call: TRBV29-1; d_call: TRBD1; cdr3_nt: TGCAGCGTTGAGTTGGGACAGGGGGCAGATACGCAGTATTTT; cdr3_aa: CSVELGQGADTQYF
j_call: TRBJ2-3; clone_size: .; v_call: TRBV27; d_call: TRBD1; cdr3_nt: TGTGCCAGCAGCACCCTGGACAGGAAGACAGATACGCAGTATTTT; cdr3_aa: CASSTLDRKTDTQYF
j_call: TRBJ2-2; clone_size: .; v_call: TRBV27; d_call: TRBD1; cdr3_nt: TGTGCCAGCAGTCAATGGGACAGCCTGAACACCGGGGAGCTGTTTTTT; cdr3_aa: CASSQWDSLNTGELFF
j_call: TRBJ1-3; clone_size: .; v_call: TRBV7-2; d_call: .; cdr3_nt: TGTGCCAGCAGCGCCGGGACGTCGAGCTCTGGAAACACCATATATTTT; cdr3_aa: CASSAGTSSSGNTIYF
j_call: TRBJ1-5; clone_size: few; v_call: TRBV2; d_call: TRBD1; cdr3_nt: TGTGCCAGCAGCAAAGGACAGGGTAATCAGCCCCAGCATTTT; cdr3_aa: CASSKGQGNQPQHF
j_call: TRBJ2-1; clone_size: .; v_call: TRBV7-6; d_call: .; cdr3_nt: TGTGCCAGCAGCGCGACAGTTTACAATGAGCAGTTCTTC; cdr3_aa: CASSATVYNEQFF
j_call: TRBJ2-7; clone_size: .; v_call: TRBV5-4; d_call: .; cdr3_nt: TGTGCCAGCAGCTTGGACATCGCGGACGAGCAGTACTTC; cdr3_aa: CASSLDIADEQYF
j_call: TRBJ2-1; clone_size: few; v_call: TRBV29-1; d_call: .; cdr3_nt: TGCAGCGTCGAACGTGTGGGACTCATAAACTCCTACAATGAGCAGTTCTTC; cdr3_aa: CSVERVGLINSYNEQFF
j_call: TRBJ2-1; clone_size: .; v_call: TRBV10-3; d_call: TRBD1; cdr3_nt: TGTGCCATCAGTGATGGGACAGGGACCATCAATGAGCAGTTCTTC; cdr3_aa: CAISDGTGTINEQFF
j_call: TRBJ2-7; clone_size: .; v_call: TRBV10-3; d_call: TRBD1; cdr3_nt: TGTGCCATCAGTCAAAGAAGAGACAGGGACTACGAGCAGTACTTC; cdr3_aa: CAISQRRDRDYEQYF
j_call: TRBJ2-5; clone_size: few; v_call: TRBV29-1; d_call: TRBD2; cdr3_nt: TGCAGCGTTGAAGGTGGAACTAGCGGGGGCCCTATCCAAGAGACCCAGTACTTC; cdr3_aa: CSVEGGTSGGPIQETQYF
j_call: TRBJ2-1; clone_size: .; v_call: TRBV7-2; d_call: TRBD2; cdr3_nt: TGTGCCAGCAGCTTCCGGACTAGCGGGGTGGGGAATGAGCAGTTCTTC; cdr3_aa: CASSFRTSGVGNEQFF
j_call: TRBJ2-7; clone_size: .; v_call: TRBV7-9; d_call: .; cdr3_nt: TGTGCCAGCAGCTTACCTAGCGCCTACGAGCAGTACTTC; cdr3_aa: CASSLPSAYEQYF
j_call: TRBJ2-1; clone_size: .; v_call: TRBV2; d_call: .; cdr3_nt: TGTGCCAGCAGACAGGGAAGTGAGCAGTTCTTC; cdr3_aa: CASRQGSEQFF
j_call: TRBJ1-1; clone_size: .; v_call: TRBV25-1; d_call: .; cdr3_nt: TGTGCCAGCAGGTTAGGGTATGAAGCTTTCTTT; cdr3_aa: CASRLGYEAFF
j_call: TRBJ1-1; clone_size: few; v_call: TRBV29-1; d_call: .; cdr3_nt: TGCAGCGTTGACGGGGCAGGCGGATGGGCTGAAGCTTTCTTT; cdr3_aa: CSVDGAGGWAEAFF
j_call: TRBJ1-2; clone_size: few; v_call: TRBV29-1; d_call: .; cdr3_nt: TGCAGCGTTGACGCAGGGGAAGACTATGGCTACACCTTC; cdr3_aa: CSVDAGEDYGYTF
j_call: TRBJ2-5; clone_size: .; v_call: TRBV7-6; d_call: .; cdr3_nt: TGTGCCAGCAGCTTATCCAGCTTCCAAGAGACCCAGTACTTC; cdr3_aa: CASSLSSFQETQYF
j_call: TRBJ1-4; clone_size: medium-sized; v_call: TRBV4-3; d_call: .; cdr3_nt: TGCGCCAGCAGCCAAATCCTCGGGCGCGGACGGGAAAAACTGTTTTTT; cdr3_aa: CASSQILGRGREKLFF
j_call: TRBJ2-5; clone_size: few; v_call: TRBV29-1; d_call: TRBD2; cdr3_nt: TGCAGCGTCGCGGGAGGGGAAGAAGAGACCCAGTACTTC; cdr3_aa: CSVAGGEEETQYF
j_call: TRBJ2-7; clone_size: .; v_call: TRBV13; d_call: .; cdr3_nt: TGTGCCAGCAGCTTGTTTCAGAGCTCCTACGAGCAGTACTTC; cdr3_aa: CASSLFQSSYEQYF
j_call: TRBJ1-1; clone_size: few; v_call: TRBV2; d_call: .; cdr3_nt: TGTGCCAGCAGTGCTCCGTGGGGGGACACTGAAGCTTTCTTT; cdr3_aa: CASSAPWGDTEAFF
j_call: TRBJ1-1; clone_size: few; v_call: TRBV10-1; d_call: .; cdr3_nt: TGCGCCAGCAGTGAGGGAGAGAACACTGAAGCTTTCTTT; cdr3_aa: CASSEGENTEAFF
j_call: TRBJ2-3; clone_size: .; v_call: TRBV4-3; d_call: .; cdr3_nt: TGCGCCAGCAGCCAAGATCGTTTGGTGGGGTCTTCAGATACGCAGTATTTT; cdr3_aa: CASSQDRLVGSSDTQYF
j_call: TRBJ1-1; clone_size: few; v_call: TRBV4-1; d_call: .; cdr3_nt: TGCGCCAGCAGCCATGGCACTGAAGCTTTCTTT; cdr3_aa: CASSHGTEAFF
j_call: TRBJ2-2; clone_size: few; v_call: TRBV15; d_call: .; cdr3_nt: TGTGCCACCGGGGGCAGGACCGGGGAGCTGTTTTTT; cdr3_aa: CATGGRTGELFF
j_call: TRBJ1-2; clone_size: once; v_call: TRBV13; d_call: .; cdr3_nt: TGTGCCAGCAGCTTAAGGGGTACCTATGGCTACACCTTC; cdr3_aa: CASSLRGTYGYTF
j_call: TRBJ1-1; clone_size: .; v_call: TRBV6-6; d_call: TRBD1; cdr3_nt: TGTGCCAGCAGTTACCAGACAGGGGAGGCTTTCTTT; cdr3_aa: CASSYQTGEAFF
j_call: TRBJ2-7; clone_size: .; v_call: TRBV14; d_call: TRBD1; cdr3_nt: TGTGCCAGCAGCCCTGGACAGGGCCCCTACGAGCAGTACTTC; cdr3_aa: CASSPGQGPYEQYF